This T cell receptor (beta chain) was captured in a study of blood T cell repertoires in COVID-19. Looking at the study overall: COVID-19 samples from acute and convalescent phases originated in the United States, Italy and Spain. From T cells, B-cell-depleted T cells, or PBMCs came the material, which was cDNA or gDNA.

Under the authors' procedure: Estimates of nucleated cell counts were drawn from the amplification of reference gene primers. The protocol was immunoSEQ multiplex PCR, while the TCRdb copy is restricted to in-frame clones and leaves out a portion. The D gene and trimming were derived from the DNA, and the V and J assignments and clone size from that table. Among approximately 270,000 clones listed, approximately 85% were seen once. This receptor was obtained from a woman in her seventies with acute or convalescent COVID-19. Sequenced sample: peripheral blood.

CDR3 amino acids: CASSRDFSGANVLTF. CDR3 sequence (DNA): TGTGCCAGCAGCCGGGACTTCTCTGGGGCCAACGTCCTGACTTTC. J is TRBJ2-6 and V is TRBV6-2 or TRBV6-3, with D maybe TRBD2 (6 bases). V gave up 6 bases and J gave up 0 bases, with 9 bases separating them. CDR1 is MNHEY, CDR2 SVGEGT, per germline. The CDR3 spans 15 residues.